This T cell receptor (beta chain) was sequenced during a study of blood T cell repertoires in COVID-19. Background on the study: Acute and convalescent COVID-19 samples came from the United States, Italy and Spain.

Trimming stripped 6 bases from V and 1 base from J, with 11 bases between. The CDR3 covers 14 residues. Germline assignment: CDR1 ENHRY and CDR2 SYGVKD. The repertoire was sequenced with immunoSEQ multiplex PCR; TCRdb's copy has only in-frame clones and lacks some. The top ten clones hold approximately 1.6% of a sample with a few hundred thousand clones, around 86% of them seen once. Researchers sorted participants into cohorts using their self-reported clinical history. Cohort 3 donors counted as recovered after two negative PCRs, clearance, or resolved symptoms. The count of this clone is one. V is TRBV10-3 and J is TRBJ2-3; tentatively, D is TRBD2 (5 bases). This TCR was recovered from a woman in her forties or fifties who had recovered from COVID-19. Sequenced sample: PBMCs or T cells enriched from blood (not recorded which). CDR3 in amino acids: CAISTSSGTDTQYF. CDR3 coding DNA: TGTGCCATCAGCACGAGTAGCGGCACAGATACGCAGTATTTT.